One TCR beta chain is described in this entry. The target antigen is unknown. The data belong to a study of molecular identifiers for immune sequencing clone quantification. Study overall: With replicates, the RNA of approximately 22,000 or 94,000 naive CD8 cells was split five ways and four were sequenced. Study-wide results and limits: Whereas naive cells kept under 1% of molecules in clones above 20 RNA copies, such clones held over 97% in effectors.

Previously described methods and listed TCR primers were used for bulk TCR libraries. Using its own MiXCR run on the PCR reads, TCRdb lists one record per CDR3 protein. The table has some 93,000 distinct CDR3 sequences, roughly a fifth seen once. Sorted naive CD8 T cells were those defined as CD8+CD4-CCR7+CD45RA+. Trimming cost V 5 bases and J 7 bases; bases outside gene matches: 7. CDR3 length: 15 residues. Germline values: CDR1 SGHNT, CDR2 YENEEA. V usage is TRBV11-3 and J usage is TRBJ2-2; 10 bases match TRBD1. Source material: naive CD8+ T cells from blood, with Jurkat cell RNA spiked in. The sample's subset: FACS-sorted CD8+CD4-CCR7+CD45RA+ naive T cells. The sequence came from a human donor in good health. Some libraries in this study had Jurkat cell RNA spiked in. CDR3 coding DNA: TGTGCCAGCAGCCCCCGGACAGGGGGGGGCGGGGAGCTGTTTTTT. Its protein is CASSPRTGGGGELFF.